The 10 T cell receptor beta chains listed next were all sequenced from one sample in a study of blood T cell repertoires in COVID-19. Assay: immunoSEQ multiplex PCR; the TCRdb copy retains only in-frame clones and omits some. The sample holds hundreds of thousands of clones, 80% to 90% seen once. The specimen sequenced was PBMCs or T cells enriched from blood (not recorded which). The receptors derive from a woman under 40 with acute COVID-19.

V and J are TRBV6-5 and TRBJ2-7, with D possibly TRBD2 on 5 matching bases. This CDR3 spans 13 amino acids. Germline V gives CDR1 MNHEY, CDR2 SVGAGI. V was cut by 10 bases and J by 2 bases, with 15 bases left in between. This CDR3 reads CATNGEGTYEQYF. In nucleotides, the CDR3 is TGTGCCACCAATGGAGAGGGAACCTACGAGCAGTACTTC.

For the CDR3, the DNA is TGTGCCAGTAGCATATCCTCGGGACAGGGGGGTGAAGCTTTCTTT. Translating it yields CASSISSGQGGEAFF. This sequence joins TRBV19 and TRBJ1-1; 11 positions agree with TRBD1. The V gene's germline CDR1 is LNHDA and CDR2 SQIVND (reference sequence). The V and J ends lost 6 bases and 7 bases, in that order; junction bases with no gene match: 10. This CDR3 contains 15 residues.

This clone occurred many times. The chain links TRBV27 to TRBJ1-1; D remains unclear. Deletions cut 10 bases from V and 1 base from J, with 13 bases between. The germline CDR1 and CDR2 sequences are MNHEY and SMNVEV (reference sequence). The CDR3 extends over 13 amino acids. DNA of the CDR3: TGTGCCACCCAGGAATGGTGGAACACTGAAGCTTTCTTT. This sequence encodes CATQEWWNTEAFF.

The rearrangement uses TRBV27 and TRBJ1-2, with D possibly TRBD1 on 6 matching bases. V lost 6 bases and J lost 6, with 17 bases in between. This CDR3 region has 14 residues. Germline V CDR1 and CDR2: MNHEY, SMNVEV (reference sequence). CDR3 loop: CASSPGIGGHGYTF. The CDR3 region has the DNA TGTGCCAGCAGCCCGGGGATCGGGGGGCATGGCTACACCTTC.

The J gene is TRBJ1-2, the V gene TRBV10-3; the D gene is possibly TRBD1 (6 bases). The germline CDR1 and CDR2 sequences are ENHRY and SYGVKD. Trimming removed 3 bases from V and 5 bases from J, with 13 bases in between. CDR3 size: 14 residues. In DNA, the CDR3 is TGTGCCATCAGTGACAGGGGTCTAGGTTATGGCTACACCTTC. Amino acid sequence: CAISDRGLGYGYTF.

The rearrangement links TRBV7-9 to TRBJ2-1; 10 nucleotides align to TRBD2. Germline V gene lookup returns CDR1 SEHNR and CDR2 FQNEAQ (reference sequence). The CDR3 runs to 15 residues. Unmatched junction bases numbered 9, after V lost 7 bases and J lost 6 bases. The CDR3 coding sequence is TGTGCCAGCAACGAGCGGGGGGGCCTGTTCAATGAGCAGTTCTTC. Translated: CASNERGGLFNEQFF.

This chain uses TRBV20-1 with TRBJ1-2; no firm D call. The V end lost 3 bases, the J end lost 3 bases, and 11 bases lay between the germline ends. Germline CDR1 reads DFQATT; CDR2 reads SNEGSKA (reference sequence). This CDR3 has 13 residues. CDR3 protein: CSASWALDYGYTF. CDR3 sequence (DNA): TGCAGTGCTAGTTGGGCCCTCGACTATGGCTACACCTTC.

The chain links TRBV7-2 to TRBJ2-3, with a possible D match to TRBD1 (5 bases). Germline values: CDR1 SGHTA, CDR2 FQGNSA. Between the trimmed V and J ends, which lost 3 bases and 6 bases, there was a span of 16 bases. There are 15 residues in the CDR3. CDR3 DNA sequence: TGTGCCAGCAGCTTGGTTCGGGCAGGGTTGGATACGCAGTATTTT. Protein: CASSLVRAGLDTQYF.

The V and J genes are TRBV18 and TRBJ1-1; no clear D. Germline V gene data show CDR1 as KGHSH and CDR2 as LQKENI. The CDR3 is 13 amino acids. V shed 3 bases and J shed 0 bases, with 5 bases lying between them. DNA for the CDR3: TGTGCCAGCTCACCCCAGATGAACACTGAAGCTTTCTTT. It encodes CASSPQMNTEAFF.

This clone appeared once. This rearrangement joins TRBV11-2 to TRBJ1-6; D remains ambiguous. The ends were cut back, 3 bases at V and 0 bases at J, with 9 bases in the middle. The V gene's germline CDR1 is SGHAT and CDR2 FQNNGV. The CDR3 totals 16 residues. The CDR3 is CASSFRGSSYNSPLHF. CDR3 coding DNA: TGTGCCAGCAGCTTCCGAGGGAGCTCCTATAATTCACCCCTCCACTTT.